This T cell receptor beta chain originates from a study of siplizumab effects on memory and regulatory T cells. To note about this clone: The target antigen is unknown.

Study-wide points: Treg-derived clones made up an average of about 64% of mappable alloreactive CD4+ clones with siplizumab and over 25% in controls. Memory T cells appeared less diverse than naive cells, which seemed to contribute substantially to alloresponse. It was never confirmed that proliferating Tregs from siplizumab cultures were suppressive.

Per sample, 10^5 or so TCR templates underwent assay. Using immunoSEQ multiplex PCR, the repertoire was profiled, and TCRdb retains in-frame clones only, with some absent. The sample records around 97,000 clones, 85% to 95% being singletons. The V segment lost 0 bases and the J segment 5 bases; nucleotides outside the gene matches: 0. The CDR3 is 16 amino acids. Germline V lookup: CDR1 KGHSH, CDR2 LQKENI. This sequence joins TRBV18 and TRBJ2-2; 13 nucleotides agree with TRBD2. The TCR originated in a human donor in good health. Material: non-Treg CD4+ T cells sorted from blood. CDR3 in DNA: TGTGCCAGCTCACCACCGGGACTAGCGGGAACCGGGGAGCTGTTTTTT. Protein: CASSPPGLAGTGELFF.